Following are 24 T cell receptor beta chains from one sample sequenced in a study of immune cell composition in non-small cell lung cancer. Sequencing used immunoSEQ multiplex PCR; TCRdb keeps in-frame clones, though not all of them. The repertoire holds nearly 6,000 clones, with about 85% as singletons. Normal lung was sampled as far from the tumour as possible, at least 3 cm. The sequencing input was non-adjacent lung tissue. The receptors were gathered from a human donor with non-small cell lung cancer.

V is TRBV7-9 and J is TRBJ2-3, with D possibly being TRBD2 (5 bases). V dropped 5 bases and J dropped 8 bases, with 17 bases sitting between them. The CDR3 totals 14 residues. Germline loops: CDR1 SEHNR, CDR2 FQNEAQ (reference sequence). CDR3 coding DNA: TGTGCCAGCAGCGTAGTCCCCTCGGCGGGTACGCAGTATTTT. It yields the protein CASSVVPSAGTQYF.

The chain joins TRBV11-2 to TRBJ2-2; 12 bases are a match to TRBD2. V was pared by 6 bases and J by 3 bases, with 8 bases of the junction left unmatched. The CDR3 extends over 17 amino acids. Per the germline V gene, CDR1 is SGHAT and CDR2 is FQNNGV. In DNA, the CDR3 is TGTGCCAGCAGTCAAATCACTAGCGGGAGGTACACCGGGGAGCTGTTTTTT. Translated: CASSQITSGRYTGELFF.

The rearrangement joins TRBV4-1 to TRBJ1-1, with D perhaps matching TRBD1 (6 bases). CDR3 length: 17 amino acids. Germline V gene lookup returns CDR1 MGHRA and CDR2 YSYEKL. V was shortened by 1 base and J by 0 bases, with 15 bases between the two germline ends. CDR3 sequence: CASSQVGMRTVNTEAFF. The DNA for the CDR3 is TGCGCCAGCAGCCAAGTGGGAATGCGGACAGTGAACACTGAAGCTTTCTTT.

The chain joins TRBV11-1 to TRBJ2-3, with 8 positions matching TRBD1. Looked up from germline, CDR1 is SGHAT and CDR2 is FQDESV (reference sequence). The V segment lost 1 base and the J segment 1 base; nucleotides outside the gene matches: 1. The CDR3 extends over 15 amino acids. Written as DNA, the CDR3 is TGTGCCAGCAGCTTAGGGGGACAGGGCACAGATACGCAGTATTTT. This sequence encodes CASSLGGQGTDTQYF.

The chain combines TRBV5-1 with TRBJ2-7, with a weak D call TRBD1 (5 bases). Germline CDR1 is SGHRS and CDR2 is YFSETQ. There are 15 residues in the CDR3. Between the trimmed V and J ends, which lost 4 bases and 4 bases, there was a span of 18 bases. Written as DNA, the CDR3 is TGCGCCAGCAGCCCCACAGGTCAGGCTCTGTACGAGCAGTACTTC. Amino acids: CASSPTGQALYEQYF.

The chain is built from TRBV19 and TRBJ2-5, with 7 positions matching TRBD2. Trimming cost V 7 bases and J 0 bases; bases outside gene matches: 5. Germline lookup yields CDR1 LNHDA and CDR2 SQIVND (reference sequence). The CDR3 runs 14 residues. CDR3: CASTSGLYQETQYF. The DNA of the CDR3 is TGTGCCAGTACTAGCGGCCTGTACCAAGAGACCCAGTACTTC.

CDR3 residues: CASSMMTSGSRNEQFF. CDR3 nucleotides: TGTGCCAGCAGTATGATGACTAGCGGGAGTAGGAATGAGCAGTTCTTC. V is TRBV6-4 and J is TRBJ2-1, with 12 bases identical to TRBD2. The CDR3 extends over 16 amino acids. Germline trimming cut 5 bases from V and 7 bases from J; bases unmatched to any gene: 9. CDR1 is MRHNA, CDR2 SNTAGT, per germline.

The CDR3, as DNA: TGTGCCAGCAGCGTAGGTAGCGGGAGGAGGAATGAGCAGTTCTTC. Translating gives CASSVGSGRRNEQFF. The chain recombines TRBV9 with TRBJ2-1, with TRBD2 matching 10 bases. This CDR3 has 15 residues. Germline trimming cut 0 bases from V and 7 bases from J; bases unmatched to any gene: 4. Germline lookup yields CDR1 SGDLS and CDR2 YYNGEE.

This clone was recorded once. The chain employs TRBV6-1 and TRBJ2-1, with 11 bases lining up with TRBD2. The CDR3 length is 15 residues. In germline, CDR1 is MNHNS, CDR2 SASEGT. The ends lost 7 bases at V and 8 bases at J; junction bases unmatched: 10. The DNA for the CDR3 is TGTGCCAGCACACGACTAGCGGGAATTAAGGATGAGCAGTTCTTC. Amino acid sequence: CASTRLAGIKDEQFF.

The rearrangement links TRBV6-5 to TRBJ1-3, with unresolved D. CDR1 MNHEY and CDR2 SVGAGI come from the germline V gene. CDR3 length: 14 amino acids. V gave up 4 bases and J gave up 0 bases, with 7 bases separating them. The CDR3 reads CASSLSLSGNTIYF. The CDR3 DNA is TGTGCCAGCAGTTTAAGCCTCTCTGGAAACACCATATATTTT.

This sequence joins TRBV30 and TRBJ1-2, with 9 bases identical to TRBD1. V gave up 4 bases and J gave up 4 bases; unmatched junction bases: 7. CDR3 length: 14 residues. The V gene's germline CDR1 is GTSNPN and CDR2 SVGIG (reference sequence). The CDR3 protein is CAWTGDRAFYGYTF. CDR3 DNA: TGTGCCTGGACTGGGGACAGGGCGTTCTATGGCTACACCTTC.

In DNA, the CDR3 is TGTGCCTGGAGTGCTCTAGGGGGCCTCAATCAGCCCCAGCATTTT. It codes for CAWSALGGLNQPQHF. V gene TRBV30 combines with J gene TRBJ1-5, with 7 bases that match TRBD1. This CDR3 is built from 15 residues. V dropped 1 base and J dropped 3; count of bases not matched to a gene: 6. Germline lookup yields CDR1 GTSNPN and CDR2 SVGIG (reference sequence).

The rearrangement links TRBV7-2 to TRBJ1-2; no firm D call. Looked up from germline, CDR1 is SGHTA and CDR2 is FQGNSA. V dropped 3 bases and J dropped 8 bases, with 4 bases sitting between them. CDR3 length: 10 residues. The CDR3 sequence is CASSFVGYTF. In DNA, the CDR3 is TGTGCCAGCAGCTTCGTCGGCTACACCTTC.

The chain carries TRBV5-1 and TRBJ2-2; the D gene is possibly TRBD2 (6 bases). Deletions cut 6 bases from V and 7 bases from J, with 22 bases between. Germline-derived CDR1 and CDR2 are SGHRS and YFSETQ. CDR3 size: 16 residues. This CDR3 is CASTPRRGGIGGELFF. For the CDR3, the DNA is TGCGCCAGCACCCCAAGAAGGGGAGGTATTGGCGGGGAGCTGTTTTTT. Full variable domain (remainder filled in from reference TRBV5-1 and TRBJ2-2): KAGVTQTPRYLIKTRGQQVTLSCSPISGHRSVSWYQQTPGQGLQFLFEYFSETQRNKGNFPGRFSGRQFSNSRSEMNVSTLELGDSALYLCASTPRRGGIGGELFFGEGSRLTVL.

This clone is labeled large. The V gene is TRBV7-8, the J gene TRBJ2-5, with 16 positions matching TRBD2. This CDR3 is 17 amino acids long. CDR1 SGHVS and CDR2 FQNEAQ come from the germline V gene. V shed 5 bases, J shed 4 bases, and the junction held 7 bases outside the gene matches. The CDR3 reads CASSAQGLAGGSETQYF. The CDR3, as DNA: TGTGCCAGCAGCGCACAGGGACTAGCGGGAGGGTCAGAGACCCAGTACTTC.

The chain has TRBV5-4 and TRBJ1-2, with 10 bases that match TRBD1. Per the germline V gene, CDR1 is SGHNT and CDR2 is YYREEE (reference sequence). V was clipped by 5 bases and J by 8 bases; unmatched bases: 6. CDR3 size: 13 residues. The CDR3, as DNA: TGTGCCAGCAGTTCGGACAGGGGGGTCGGCTACACCTTC. Translation gives CASSSDRGVGYTF. Using reference TRBV5-4 and TRBJ1-2 for the parts outside the CDR3, the full variable domain is ETGVTQSPTHLIKTRGQQVTLRCSSQSGHNTVSWYQQALGQGPQFIFQYYREEENGRGNFPPRFSGLQFPNYSSELNVNALELDDSALYLCASSSDRGVGYTFGSGTRLTVV.

A single count supports this clone. The rearrangement joins TRBV5-4 to TRBJ1-1, with 8 bases matching TRBD1. The length of the CDR3 is 16 residues. V gave up 3 bases and J gave up 1 base; unmatched junction bases: 8. Germline values: CDR1 SGHNT, CDR2 YYREEE (reference sequence). The CDR3 loop is CASSSHTGGWNTEAFF. In DNA, the CDR3 is TGTGCCAGCAGCTCGCACACAGGGGGATGGAACACTGAAGCTTTCTTT. Based on the CDR3 plus reference TRBV5-4 and TRBJ1-1, the full variable domain is ETGVTQSPTHLIKTRGQQVTLRCSSQSGHNTVSWYQQALGQGPQFIFQYYREEENGRGNFPPRFSGLQFPNYSSELNVNALELDDSALYLCASSSHTGGWNTEAFFGQGTRLTVV.

The chain uses TRBV5-1 and TRBJ1-2; 8 bases align to TRBD1. The germline gives CDR1 SGHRS, CDR2 YFSETQ. V gave up 2 bases and J gave up 4 bases; unmatched junction bases: 4. The CDR3 covers 14 residues. Written as DNA, the CDR3 is TGCGCCAGCAGCTTCTCAGGGGGCAGCTATGGCTACACCTTC. Its translation is CASSFSGGSYGYTF.

The rearrangement links TRBV9 to TRBJ1-1; D ambiguous. The V end lost 4 bases, the J end lost 0 bases, and 10 bases lay between the germline ends. Germline V gene sequence: CDR1 SGDLS, CDR2 YYNGEE. This CDR3 spans 14 amino acids. CDR3 loop: CASSQLAMNTEAFF. In DNA form, the CDR3 reads TGTGCCAGCAGCCAGCTAGCCATGAACACTGAAGCTTTCTTT.

V usage is TRBV13 and J usage is TRBJ2-7, with TRBD1 identical over 8 bases. V gave up 5 bases and J gave up 1 base; unmatched junction bases: 4. The CDR3 is made up of 14 amino acids. The germline V gene has CDR1 PRHDT and CDR2 FYEKMQ (reference sequence). CDR3 amino acids: CASSLRQGSYEQYF. CDR3 bases: TGTGCCAGCAGCCTTCGACAGGGGTCCTACGAGCAGTACTTC.

The V gene is TRBV4-1, the J gene TRBJ2-3; possible D gene TRBD2, 7 bases. V shed 0 bases and J shed 4 bases, with 11 bases lying between them. Germline V gives CDR1 MGHRA, CDR2 YSYEKL. The CDR3 loop spans 15 amino acids. CDR3 DNA: TGCGCCAGCAGCCAAGATAGAGGGGGGGCAGATACGCAGTATTTT. As protein: CASSQDRGGADTQYF.

CDR3 sequence reads: CASSFPSAGKGWGTQYF. In nucleotides, the CDR3 is TGTGCCAGCAGTTTCCCTTCAGCGGGAAAGGGGTGGGGGACCCAGTACTTC. The rearrangement joins TRBV28 to TRBJ2-5; 7 nucleotides agree with TRBD2. The CDR3 extends over 17 amino acids. V lost 3 bases to trimming and J lost 7 bases; unmatched junction nucleotides: 17. The germline CDR1 and CDR2 sequences are MDHEN and SYDVKM.

Details on this clone: This sample includes further DNA sequences coding for the same CDR3. The chain combines TRBV29-1 with TRBJ2-5, with 13 bases lining up with TRBD2. The CDR3 extends over 13 amino acids. V dropped 5 bases and J dropped 4; count of bases not matched to a gene: 1. Germline V gene sequence: CDR1 SQVTM, CDR2 ANQGSEA. The CDR3 nucleotides are TGCAGCGTTAGGACTAGCGGGAGAGAGACCCAGTACTTC. Protein product: CSVRTSGRETQYF.

The V and J genes are TRBV6-6 and TRBJ2-3; D remains ambiguous. Trimming left V 6 bases short and J 6 bases short, with 13 bases between. The CDR3 has 13 amino acids. Germline V gene lookup returns CDR1 MNHNY and CDR2 SVGAGI (reference sequence). Written as DNA, the CDR3 is TGTGCCAGCAGCAGCGACTTTGACGATACGCAGTATTTT. This encodes CASSSDFDDTQYF.